This T cell receptor (beta chain) was profiled in a study of cytomegalovirus exposure and HLA in healthy donors. Study as a whole: A preliminary data release comprised around 85 million unique TCRs obtained from HLA-typed donors.

The PCR made use of 60 Vbeta and 13 Jbeta primers. Produced via immunoSEQ multiplex PCR; TCRdb's table is partial and in-frame only. The top ten clones hold about 2.9% of a sample with over 120,000 clones, about 80% of them seen once. In germline, CDR1 is MNHEY, CDR2 SMNVEV (reference sequence). The CDR3 is 12 residues long. V was clipped by 3 bases and J by 7 bases, with 9 bases between them. The receptor was isolated from a female donor in good health and CMV-seronegative. This sequence joins TRBV27 and TRBJ1-1, with TRBD1 as a possible D gene (5 bases). Source material: PBMCs. This CDR3 reads CASSFKGREAFF. The CDR3 bases are TGTGCCAGCAGTTTTAAGGGGCGTGAAGCTTTCTTT.